This T cell receptor beta chain was captured by sequencing in a study of metastatic and nonmetastatic thyroid tumors. Study overall: The authors compared repertoires across blood and tumor or nodule tissue from malignant and benign thyroid patients. Study-wide results and caveats: A significant increase in TCR beta diversity was reportedly seen in malignant thyroid tumors relative to benign nodules, in blood and tumor.

As handled by the study authors: For papillary thyroid cancer, a distant-metastasis classifier was constructed from CDR3 differences observed across clinicopathological groups. TCRdb used MiXCR to call clones anew from the PCR reads. The V and J calls here are based on TCRdb, not the publication. The repertoire holds under 30,000 clones, 20% to 25% seen once, with 39% in the top ten. This clone has more than one count but fewer than ten. The antigen remains undetermined. None of the patients had undergone any treatment ahead of thyroid surgery. V was pared by 2 bases and J by 8 bases, with 13 bases of the junction left unmatched. Germline lookup yields CDR1 MNHNY and CDR2 SVGAGI (reference sequence). This CDR3 has 17 amino acids.

What was sequenced was blood. The TCR comes from a female donor with papillary thyroid cancer or a benign thyroid nodule (not recorded which). Some clones in this sample may be carry-over from other donors' samples. The rearrangement joins TRBV6-6 to TRBJ2-1; TRBD2 aligns across 9 bases. CDR3 in DNA: TGTGCCAGCAGTTACACGGGCGCGGCGGGAGGGCCCTATGAGCAGTTCTTC. As protein: CASSYTGAAGGPYEQFF.